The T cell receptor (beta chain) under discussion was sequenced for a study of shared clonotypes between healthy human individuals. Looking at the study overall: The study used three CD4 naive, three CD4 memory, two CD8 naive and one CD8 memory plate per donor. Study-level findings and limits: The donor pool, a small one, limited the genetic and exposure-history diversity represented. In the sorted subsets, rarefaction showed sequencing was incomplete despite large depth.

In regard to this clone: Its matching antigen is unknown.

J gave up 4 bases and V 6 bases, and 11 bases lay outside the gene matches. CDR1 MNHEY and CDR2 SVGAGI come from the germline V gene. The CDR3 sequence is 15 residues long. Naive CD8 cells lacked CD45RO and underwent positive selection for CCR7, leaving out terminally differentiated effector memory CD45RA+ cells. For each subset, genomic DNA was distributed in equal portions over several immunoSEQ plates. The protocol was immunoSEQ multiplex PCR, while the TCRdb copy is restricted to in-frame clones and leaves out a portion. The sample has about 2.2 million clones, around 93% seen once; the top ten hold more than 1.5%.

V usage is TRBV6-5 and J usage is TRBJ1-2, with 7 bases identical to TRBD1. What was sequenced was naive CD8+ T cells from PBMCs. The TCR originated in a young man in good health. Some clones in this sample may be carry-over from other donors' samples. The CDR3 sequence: CASRQTGEGAYGYTF. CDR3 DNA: TGTGCCAGCAGACAAACAGGGGAAGGAGCCTATGGCTACACCTTC.